The rows below give T cell receptor beta chains drawn from one sample of a study of blood T cell repertoires in COVID-19. The protocol was immunoSEQ multiplex PCR, while the TCRdb copy is restricted to in-frame clones and leaves out a portion. The sample lists approximately 200,000 clones, roughly nine tenths occurring once. What was sequenced was peripheral blood. These receptor sequences come from a man aged 25 to 40 with acute or convalescent COVID-19. Both conserved end residues are part of each CDR3. The D gene is left open where the match is weak. Clone size is shown for a subset of rows, as once, few, many or a class of expanded clone.

CDR3 length	clone size	D gene	V gene	J gene	CDR3 DNA	CDR3 protein
15	.	TRBD1	TRBV7-9	TRBJ2-2	TGTGCCAACCTATTGACAGGGGTTAACACCGGGGAGCTGTTTTTT	CANLLTGVNTGELFF
15	.	TRBD1	TRBV6-2/TRBV6-3	TRBJ1-4	TGTGCCAGCAGTTTTCCGGGACAGCTTAATGAAAAACTGTTTTTT	CASSFPGQLNEKLFF
16	.	.	TRBV13	TRBJ2-1	TGTGCCAGCAGCTTTGTGAGCGCGGGATCCTACAATGAGCAGTTCTTC	CASSFVSAGSYNEQFF
16	.	.	TRBV6-5	TRBJ1-2	TGTGCCAGCAGTTACTCGACAGGCCCTTCTAACTATGGCTACACCTTC	CASSYSTGPSNYGYTF
18	once	.	TRBV19	TRBJ2-1	TGTGCCAGTAGTATATTACAGGGTTCGATGCACTCCTACAATGAGCAGTTCTTC	CASSILQGSMHSYNEQFF
14	.	.	TRBV19	TRBJ2-7	TGTGCCAGTAGTCCAACGACAGGTTCCTACGAGCAGTACTTC	CASSPTTGSYEQYF
14	.	.	TRBV11-3	TRBJ1-1	TGTGCCAGCAGCCCTCAGGGTCAGAACACTGAAGCTTTCTTT	CASSPQGQNTEAFF
16	.	TRBD1	TRBV6-6	TRBJ2-7	TGTGCCAGCAGTAAACCTCATGGACAGGGTACCGACGAGCAGTACTTC	CASSKPHGQGTDEQYF
16	.	.	TRBV9	TRBJ2-1	TGTGCCAGCAGCGGCTCGGCGGTGTTCTCCAACAATGAGCAGTTCTTC	CASSGSAVFSNNEQFF
14	.	TRBD1	TRBV6-5	TRBJ1-4	TGTGCCAGCAGTCAGGGGGCTGCTAATGAAAAACTGTTTTTT	CASSQGAANEKLFF
16	.	.	TRBV6-5	TRBJ1-2	TGTGCCAGCAGTTACTCGGGAACTGACGGGAGGGGCGGCTACACCTTC	CASSYSGTDGRGGYTF
14	.	TRBD1	TRBV4-2	TRBJ1-5	TGTGCCAGCAGCCACCGGACAGGGGACAGGCCCCAGCATTTT	CASSHRTGDRPQHF
13	.	TRBD2	TRBV10-3	TRBJ2-7	TGTGCCATCGGGACTAGCGCGTCCTACGAGCAGTACTTC	CAIGTSASYEQYF
18	.	TRBD1	TRBV27	TRBJ2-7	TGTGCCAGCAGATTTCTACGACCCCCGCGGACAGGGGGTTACGAGCAGTACTTC	CASRFLRPPRTGGYEQYF
14	.	TRBD1	TRBV5-1	TRBJ2-7	TGCGCCAGCAGCTGGGGGACAGACACCTACGAGCAGTACTTC	CASSWGTDTYEQYF
16	.	TRBD1	TRBV9	TRBJ2-2	TGTGCCAGCAGCCGACTCGACAAGGGGGCGGCCGGGGAGCTGTTTTTT	CASSRLDKGAAGELFF
14	.	TRBD1	TRBV5-1	TRBJ1-1	TGCGCCAGCAGCGGGCGACAGGGGGCGCGAGAAGCTTTCTTT	CASSGRQGAREAFF
14	.	.	TRBV2	TRBJ1-5	TGTGCCAGCAGTGACAGACTTACCGATCAGCCCCAGCATTTT	CASSDRLTDQPQHF
12	.	.	TRBV28	TRBJ2-7	TGTGCCAGCAGTTGGGGGGTCAACGAGCAGTACTTC	CASSWGVNEQYF
18	once	TRBD1	TRBV2	TRBJ1-5	TGTGCCAGCAGGGGCAGGGGGCTCGATTATAATAGCAATCAGCCCCAGCATTTT	CASRGRGLDYNSNQPQHF
16	.	TRBD1	TRBV4-1	TRBJ2-4	TGCGCCAGCAGCCAGGACCGGGACAGGGGAAAAAACATTCAGTACTTC	CASSQDRDRGKNIQYF
18	.	TRBD1	TRBV13	TRBJ1-3	TGTGCCAGCAGCTTAGGCCGGGACAGAAGTTTCTCTGGAAACACCATATATTTT	CASSLGRDRSFSGNTIYF
15	.	.	TRBV9	TRBJ1-2	TGTGCCAGCAGCGTAGGCGGGGTTAATGGCTATGGCTACACCTTC	CASSVGGVNGYGYTF
17	.	.	TRBV27	TRBJ2-5	TGTGCCAGCAGTTCGTTTGGAGGACCCTCCCCGAAGGAGACCCAGTACTTC	CASSSFGGPSPKETQYF
13	.	.	TRBV28	TRBJ1-1	TGTGCCAGCAGCCCCGGGGGGCTCTGGGAAGCTTTCTTT	CASSPGGLWEAFF
16	.	.	TRBV7-9	TRBJ2-3	TGTGCCAGCAGCTTAGTTGGCAGGGGAAGCACAGATACGCAGTATTTT	CASSLVGRGSTDTQYF
13	.	.	TRBV7-6	TRBJ2-7	TGTGCCAGCAGCCCACATGATCCGTACGAGCAGTACTTC	CASSPHDPYEQYF
12	.	.	TRBV30	TRBJ1-3	TGTGCCTGGACAGGGGCTGGAAACACCATATATTTT	CAWTGAGNTIYF
13	.	.	TRBV30	TRBJ1-4	TGTGCCTGGAGTGTAGAGCGCTTGGAGAAACTGTTTTTT	CAWSVERLEKLFF
16	.	TRBD2	TRBV5-1	TRBJ2-3	TGCGCCAGCAGCTTGGTATTGTGGCGGGAGGCAGATACGCAGTATTTT	CASSLVLWREADTQYF
14	.	TRBD2	TRBV7-3	TRBJ2-2	TGTGCCAGCCGTACGGGAGGGGTGACCGGGGAGCTGTTTTTT	CASRTGGVTGELFF
18	.	TRBD1	TRBV7-3	TRBJ2-2	TGTGCCAGCAGCTTAATTGCGATAGACAGGGCGAACACCGGGGAGCTGTTTTTT	CASSLIAIDRANTGELFF
17	.	TRBD1	TRBV11-3	TRBJ2-1	TGTGCCAGCAGCCCGGACAGGGGTTTTAGCTCCTACAATGAGCAGTTCTTC	CASSPDRGFSSYNEQFF
16	.	TRBD2	TRBV2	TRBJ2-1	TGTGCCAGCAGTCCCCTAGCGGGAAGTTTAATCGATGAGCAGTTCTTC	CASSPLAGSLIDEQFF
16	.	TRBD1	TRBV5-1	TRBJ1-6	TGCGCCAGCAGCCCAAGGACAGGGGGTAATAATTCACCCCTCCACTTT	CASSPRTGGNNSPLHF
15	.	.	TRBV4-2	TRBJ1-1	TGTGCCAGCAGCCAAGTGGGGACTATGAACACTGAAGCTTTCTTT	CASSQVGTMNTEAFF
17	.	TRBD1	TRBV27	TRBJ2-7	TGTGCCAGCAGTTCCATAGGCATGACAGGGGTTCGCGACGAGCAGTACTTC	CASSSIGMTGVRDEQYF
11	.	.	TRBV30	TRBJ1-2	TGTGCCTGGAGTCCCTCAGTGGGCTACACCTTC	CAWSPSVGYTF
14	.	.	TRBV5-1	TRBJ1-5	TGCGCCAGCAGCTTGGGGATCCAGGGTCAGCCCCAGCATTTT	CASSLGIQGQPQHF
16	.	TRBD1	TRBV7-9	TRBJ1-4	TGTGCCAGCAGCCAGGACAGGACACAAACTAATGAAAAACTGTTTTTT	CASSQDRTQTNEKLFF
12	.	.	TRBV12-3/TRBV12-4	TRBJ2-7	TGTGCCAGCCGACAGAGTAGCTACGAGCAGTACTTC	CASRQSSYEQYF
17	.	TRBD1	TRBV10-3	TRBJ1-5	TGTGCCGTTCTTCCCGGGACAGGCGCCGGCAGCAATCAGCCCCAGCATTTT	CAVLPGTGAGSNQPQHF
15	.	TRBD2	TRBV2	TRBJ2-1	TGTGCCAGCAGTGAACGGGGGGGCGGCTACAATGAGCAGTTCTTC	CASSERGGGYNEQFF
13	once	.	TRBV10-1	TRBJ1-1	TGCGCCAGCAGTGAGTTAAAGAACACTGAAGCTTTCTTT	CASSELKNTEAFF
15	.	TRBD2	TRBV4-1	TRBJ2-3	TGCGCCAGCTCGGTCGGACTAGCGGGACGCGATACGCAGTATTTT	CASSVGLAGRDTQYF
13	.	.	TRBV29-1	TRBJ1-3	TGCAGCGTTGAAGTCGGGGAGGGAAACACCATATATTTT	CSVEVGEGNTIYF
14	.	.	TRBV19	TRBJ1-5	TGTGCCAGTAGTATTACTAGAGGGAATCAGCCCCAGCATTTT	CASSITRGNQPQHF
16	.	.	TRBV3-1/TRBV3-2	TRBJ2-5	TGTGCCAGCAGCCAAGGGAGCGGACTGGCTGAGGAGACCCAGTACTTC	CASSQGSGLAEETQYF
16	.	.	TRBV6-5	TRBJ1-1	TGTGCCAGCAGTTACTCTTGGGTTAGCGAGTTCACTGAAGCTTTCTTT	CASSYSWVSEFTEAFF
14	.	.	TRBV6-6	TRBJ2-5	TGTGCCAGCAGCTCCTTACTCGAGGCAGAGACCCAGTACTTC	CASSSLLEAETQYF
14	.	.	TRBV6-5	TRBJ2-1	TGTGCCAGCAGTTACTCGAGAGTATACAATGAGCAGTTCTTC	CASSYSRVYNEQFF